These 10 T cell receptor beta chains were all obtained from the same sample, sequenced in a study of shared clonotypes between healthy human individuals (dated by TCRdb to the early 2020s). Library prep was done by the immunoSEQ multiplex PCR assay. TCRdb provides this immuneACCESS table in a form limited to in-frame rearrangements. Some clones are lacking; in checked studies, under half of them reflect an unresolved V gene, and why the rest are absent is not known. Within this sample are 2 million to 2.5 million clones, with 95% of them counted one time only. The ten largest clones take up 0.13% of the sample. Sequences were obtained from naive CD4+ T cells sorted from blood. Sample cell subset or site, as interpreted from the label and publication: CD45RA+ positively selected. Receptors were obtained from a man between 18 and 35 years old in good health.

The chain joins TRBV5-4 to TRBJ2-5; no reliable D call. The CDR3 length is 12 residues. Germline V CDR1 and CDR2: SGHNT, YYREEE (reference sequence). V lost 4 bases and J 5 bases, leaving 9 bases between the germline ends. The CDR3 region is CASSSNTETQYF. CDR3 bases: TGTGCCAGCAGCAGCAATACGGAGACCCAGTACTTC.

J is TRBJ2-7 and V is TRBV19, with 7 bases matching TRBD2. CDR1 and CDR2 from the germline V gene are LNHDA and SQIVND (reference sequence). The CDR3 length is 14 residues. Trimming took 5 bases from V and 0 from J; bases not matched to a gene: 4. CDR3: CASSRGGPSYEQYF. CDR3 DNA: TGTGCCAGTAGTCGCGGGGGACCCTCCTACGAGCAGTACTTC.

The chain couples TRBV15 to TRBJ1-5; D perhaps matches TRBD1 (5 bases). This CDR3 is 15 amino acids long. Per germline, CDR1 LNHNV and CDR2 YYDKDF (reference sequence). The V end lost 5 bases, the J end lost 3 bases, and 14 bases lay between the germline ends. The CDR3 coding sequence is TGTGCCACCAGCCCCACTACAGGTCTCAATCAGCCCCAGCATTTT. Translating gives CATSPTTGLNQPQHF.

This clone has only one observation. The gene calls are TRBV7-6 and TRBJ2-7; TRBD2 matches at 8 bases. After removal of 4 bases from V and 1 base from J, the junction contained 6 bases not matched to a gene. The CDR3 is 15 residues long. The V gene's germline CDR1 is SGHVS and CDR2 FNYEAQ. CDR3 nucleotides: TGTGCCAGCAGCTCAGTAGCGGGGTTATCCTACGAGCAGTACTTC. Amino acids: CASSSVAGLSYEQYF.

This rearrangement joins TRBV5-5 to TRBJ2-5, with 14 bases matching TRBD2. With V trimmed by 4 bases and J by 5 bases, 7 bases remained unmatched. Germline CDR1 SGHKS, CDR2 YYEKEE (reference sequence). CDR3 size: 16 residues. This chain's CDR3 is CASSTTSGGAVETQYF. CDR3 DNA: TGTGCCAGCAGCACGACTAGCGGGGGGGCCGTTGAGACCCAGTACTTC. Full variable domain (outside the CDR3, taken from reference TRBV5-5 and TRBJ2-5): DAGVTQSPTHLIKTRGQQVTLRCSPISGHKSVSWYQQVLGQGPQFIFQYYEKEERGRGNFPDRFSARQFPNYSSELNVNALLLGDSALYLCASSTTSGGAVETQYFGPGTRLLVL.

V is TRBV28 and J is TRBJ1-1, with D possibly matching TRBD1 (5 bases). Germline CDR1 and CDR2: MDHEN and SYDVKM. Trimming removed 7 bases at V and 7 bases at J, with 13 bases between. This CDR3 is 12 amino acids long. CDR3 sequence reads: CASKGNIGEAFF. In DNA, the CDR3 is TGTGCCAGCAAGGGGAATATTGGTGAAGCTTTCTTT.

CDR3 region: CASSDSGRSTDTQYF. The CDR3 DNA sequence: TGTGCCAGCAGCGATAGCGGGAGGAGCACAGATACGCAGTATTTT. The chain employs TRBV9 and TRBJ2-3, with TRBD2 matching 10 bases. Germline CDR1 is SGDLS and CDR2 is YYNGEE. The CDR3 sequence is 15 residues long. V shed 3 bases and J 0 bases; nucleotides not matched to a gene: 1.

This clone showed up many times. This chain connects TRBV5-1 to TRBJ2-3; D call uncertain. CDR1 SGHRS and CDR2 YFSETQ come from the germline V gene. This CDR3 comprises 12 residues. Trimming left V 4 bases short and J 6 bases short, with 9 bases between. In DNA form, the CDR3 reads TGCGCCAGCAGCCCGGATTTGGATACGCAGTATTTT. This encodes CASSPDLDTQYF.

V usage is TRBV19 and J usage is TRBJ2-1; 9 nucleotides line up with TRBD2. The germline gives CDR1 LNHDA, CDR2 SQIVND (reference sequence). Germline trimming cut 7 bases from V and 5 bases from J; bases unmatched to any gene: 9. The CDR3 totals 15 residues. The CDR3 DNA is TGTGCCAGTACCAGGGGGGGACTAGCCCACAATGAGCAGTTCTTC. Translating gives CASTRGGLAHNEQFF. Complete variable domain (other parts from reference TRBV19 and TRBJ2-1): DGGITQSPKYLFRKEGQNVTLSCEQNLNHDAMYWYRQDPGQGLRLIYYSQIVNDFQKGDIAEGYSVSREKKESFPLTVTSAQKNPTAFYLCASTRGGLAHNEQFFGPGTRLTVL.

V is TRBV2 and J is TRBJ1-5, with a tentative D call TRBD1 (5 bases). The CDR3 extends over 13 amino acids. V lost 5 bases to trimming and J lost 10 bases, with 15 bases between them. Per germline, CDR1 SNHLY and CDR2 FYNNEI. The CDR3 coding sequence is TGTGCCAGCAGTCCTGGGACCTCCGTTCCCCAGCATTTT. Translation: CASSPGTSVPQHF.